A single sample gave rise to the 20 T cell receptor beta chains below, sequenced in a study of cytomegalovirus exposure and HLA in healthy donors. The PCR had 60 Vbeta and 13 Jbeta primers. The protocol was immunoSEQ multiplex PCR, while the TCRdb copy is restricted to in-frame clones and leaves out a portion. The sample has 95,000 to 150,000 clones, about 79% seen once. Specimen: PBMCs. Every receptor here comes from a man aged 45-65 years in good health and CMV-seronegative.

This clone was found a few times. The genes are TRBV19 and TRBJ1-1; maybe TRBD1 (5 bases). This CDR3 is built from 12 residues. CDR1 is LNHDA and CDR2 is SQIVND in the germline V gene (reference sequence). Trimming removed 5 bases from V and 10 bases from J, with 14 bases in between. In DNA, the CDR3 is TGTGCCAGTAGTCCCTTCATGGGGGGAGCTTTCTTT. Amino acid sequence: CASSPFMGGAFF. The complete variable domain, with remaining parts taken from reference TRBV19 and TRBJ1-1, reads DGGITQSPKYLFRKEGQNVTLSCEQNLNHDAMYWYRQDPGQGLRLIYYSQIVNDFQKGDIAEGYSVSREKKESFPLTVTSAQKNPTAFYLCASSPFMGGAFFGQGTRLTVV.

The rearrangement links TRBV7-2 to TRBJ2-7, with 11 bases that match TRBD1. Germline CDR1 SGHTA, CDR2 FQGNSA. The CDR3 extends over 15 amino acids. Germline trimming cut 6 bases from V and 4 bases from J; bases unmatched to any gene: 8. The CDR3 protein is CASSLGQGATYEQYF. DNA of the CDR3: TGTGCCAGCAGTCTAGGACAGGGGGCAACTTACGAGCAGTACTTC.

The rearrangement uses TRBV6-1 and TRBJ1-1; TRBD1 is a possible D gene (5 bases). Trimming left V 3 bases short and J 1 base short, with 12 bases between. The CDR3 loop spans 15 amino acids. Germline V CDR1 and CDR2: MNHNS, SASEGT. DNA for the CDR3: TGTGCCAGCAGTGACCAGGGTATGGAGAACACTGAAGCTTTCTTT. This gives the protein CASSDQGMENTEAFF.

About this clone: The sample holds other DNA sequences that translate to the same CDR3. The genes are TRBV28 and TRBJ1-5; D unclear. V shed 1 base and J shed 7 bases, with 5 bases lying between them. This CDR3 has 12 residues. Per germline, CDR1 MDHEN and CDR2 SYDVKM. In DNA form, the CDR3 reads TGTGCCAGCAGTTTATCCTCCCAGCCCCAGCATTTT. It translates to CASSLSSQPQHF.

In this sample, this clone turned up a few times. This sequence joins TRBV7-8 and TRBJ2-3, with 13 bases aligning to TRBD2. The CDR3 is 20 amino acids. Germline-derived CDR1 and CDR2 are SGHVS and FQNEAQ. With 5 bases clipped from V and 0 bases from J, the junction kept 14 bases outside the gene matches. The CDR3 DNA reads TGTGCCAGCAGCCGAGCAGCGGGACTAGCGGGGCGAACTAGCACAGATACGCAGTATTTT. Residues: CASSRAAGLAGRTSTDTQYF.

CDR3 in DNA: TGTGCCAGCAGCTTGCGGGACAGGGTAGGATATGGCTACACCTTC. Encoded protein: CASSLRDRVGYGYTF. The rearrangement uses TRBV5-4 and TRBJ1-2; TRBD1 matches at 9 bases. After removal of 1 base from V and 5 bases from J, the junction contained 6 bases not matched to a gene. The CDR3 spans 15 residues. Germline assignment: CDR1 SGHNT and CDR2 YYREEE (reference sequence).

This clone was detected only a few times. The rearrangement links TRBV4-1 to TRBJ2-7; weak D call: TRBD1 (6 bases). This CDR3 spans 15 amino acids. Germline values: CDR1 MGHRA, CDR2 YSYEKL. V gave up 2 bases and J gave up 4 bases, with 15 bases separating them. The CDR3, as DNA: TGCGCCAGCAGCCAATTGGCCGGGACAACTTACGAGCAGTACTTC. The encoded protein is CASSQLAGTTYEQYF.

The V and J genes are TRBV5-6 and TRBJ2-2; 9 bases map to TRBD1. Trimming took 4 bases from V and 8 from J; bases not matched to a gene: 6. Germline V lookup: CDR1 SGHDT, CDR2 YYEEEE. There are 14 residues in the CDR3. CDR3 sequence reads: CASSGNRGPGELFF. CDR3 coding DNA: TGTGCCAGCAGCGGCAACAGGGGGCCTGGGGAGCTGTTTTTT. Combining the CDR3 with reference TRBV5-6 and TRBJ2-2 gives the whole variable domain DAGVTQSPTHLIKTRGQQVTLRCSPKSGHDTVSWYQQALGQGPQFIFQYYEEEERQRGNFPDRFSGHQFPNYSSELNVNALLLGDSALYLCASSGNRGPGELFFGEGSRLTVL.

The chain links TRBV10-3 to TRBJ1-2, with 7 bases that match TRBD1. Germline values: CDR1 ENHRY, CDR2 SYGVKD. V shed 3 bases, J shed 3 bases, and the junction held 7 bases outside the gene matches. The CDR3 is 15 amino acids. The CDR3 is CAISDQGETYYGYTF. DNA for the CDR3: TGTGCCATCAGTGATCAGGGGGAGACTTACTATGGCTACACCTTC.

V gene TRBV7-9 combines with J gene TRBJ2-7; TRBD2 is a possible D gene (5 bases). V lost 2 bases and J 6 bases, leaving 8 bases between the germline ends. The CDR3 is 12 residues long. Germline CDR1 is SEHNR and CDR2 is FQNEAQ (reference sequence). CDR3 sequence: CASSLRGIEQYV. The DNA for the CDR3 is TGTGCCAGCAGCTTACGAGGGATCGAGCAGTACGTC.

This chain links TRBV29-1 with TRBJ1-2; D is possibly TRBD1 (5 bases). The CDR3 covers 12 residues. Germline CDR1 is SQVTM and CDR2 is ANQGSEA. Trimming left V 4 bases short and J 1 base short, with 7 bases between. CDR3 amino acids: CSVGDSNYGYTF. As DNA, the CDR3 is TGCAGCGTTGGCGACAGTAACTATGGCTACACCTTC. Drawing the rest from reference TRBV29-1 and TRBJ1-2, the complete variable domain is SAVISQKPSRDICQRGTSLTIQCQVDSQVTMMFWYRQQPGQSLTLIATANQGSEATYESGFVIDKFPISRPNLTFSTLTVSNMSPEDSSIYLCSVGDSNYGYTFGSGTRLTVV.

The chain recombines TRBV14 with TRBJ1-4; a possible D gene is TRBD1 (6 bases). Germline V gene data show CDR1 as SGHDN and CDR2 as FVKESK. The CDR3 extends over 14 amino acids. Trimming left V 4 bases short and J 5 bases short, with 11 bases between. CDR3 DNA: TGTGCCAGCAGCCTACCGGGACAAAATGAAAAACTGTTTTTT. This translates into CASSLPGQNEKLFF.

The chain joins TRBV5-1 to TRBJ2-7, with 7 nucleotides matching TRBD1. CDR1 and CDR2 from the germline V gene are SGHRS and YFSETQ. Germline trimming cut 0 bases from V and 3 bases from J; bases unmatched to any gene: 6. The CDR3 runs to 15 residues. The CDR3 is CASSLAVGDSYEQYF. The CDR3 DNA follows: TGCGCCAGCAGCTTGGCCGTAGGGGACAGCTACGAGCAGTACTTC. Complete variable domain (other parts from reference TRBV5-1 and TRBJ2-7): KAGVTQTPRYLIKTRGQQVTLSCSPISGHRSVSWYQQTPGQGLQFLFEYFSETQRNKGNFPGRFSGRQFSNSRSEMNVSTLELGDSALYLCASSLAVGDSYEQYFGPGTRLTVT.

This clone was observed a handful of times. The rearrangement uses TRBV7-2 and TRBJ2-7, with 8 bases that match TRBD2. The CDR3 loop spans 16 amino acids. CDR1 SGHTA and CDR2 FQGNSA come from the germline V gene. V lost 5 bases and J lost 2; bases outside the gene matches: 11. The CDR3 reads CASSLHGAGGPYEQYF. The CDR3 DNA sequence: TGTGCCAGCAGCCTCCACGGGGCGGGGGGCCCCTACGAGCAGTACTTC.

This clone was detected a few times. In nucleotides, the CDR3 is TGTGCCAGCAGCTCCGACAACCTAGCCAAAAACATTCAGTACTTC. Amino acids: CASSSDNLAKNIQYF. The chain is built from TRBV7-8 and TRBJ2-4; no definite D call. The germline V gene encodes CDR1 SGHVS and CDR2 FQNEAQ. This CDR3 region has 15 residues. V was trimmed by 4 bases and J by 0 bases, leaving 10 bases between them.

J is TRBJ2-1 and V is TRBV5-4; D is ambiguous. The CDR3 extends over 14 amino acids. V lost 4 bases to trimming and J lost 7 bases, with 15 bases between them. Germline V gene sequence: CDR1 SGHNT, CDR2 YYREEE (reference sequence). Here the CDR3 DNA reads TGTGCCAGCAGCCGTAGCAGTGACGGGAATGAGCAGTTCTTC. As protein: CASSRSSDGNEQFF.

The V gene is TRBV6-4, the J gene TRBJ1-2; D is unclear. The V gene lost 4 bases and the J gene lost 4 bases, with 10 bases spanning the gap. Germline lookup yields CDR1 MRHNA and CDR2 SNTAGT. The CDR3 consists of 13 residues. CDR3 in amino acids: CASSVQLGYGYTF. DNA for the CDR3: TGTGCCAGCAGTGTCCAGCTAGGCTATGGCTACACCTTC.

This sequence joins TRBV6-5 and TRBJ2-1; possibly TRBD1 for D (5 bases). Germline V gene sequence: CDR1 MNHEY, CDR2 SVGAGI. Between the trimmed V and J ends, which lost 0 bases and 2 bases, there was a span of 11 bases. The CDR3 is 16 amino acids. For the CDR3, the DNA is TGTGCCAGCAGTTACTCGAGTGGGGCTACCTACAATGAGCAGTTCTTC. Its protein is CASSYSSGATYNEQFF.

The rearrangement uses TRBV2 and TRBJ1-6; D possibly corresponds to TRBD1 (5 bases). The length of the CDR3 is 15 residues. V shed 2 bases and J shed 7 bases, with 12 bases lying between them. Germline CDR1 is SNHLY and CDR2 is FYNNEI. The CDR3, as DNA: TGTGCCAGCAGTGAATTAGGTCAGGGAAATTCACCCCTCCACTTT. Translating it yields CASSELGQGNSPLHF.

V is TRBV7-9 and J is TRBJ2-7; D may be TRBD1 (6 bases). CDR3 length equals 15 residues. The germline CDR1 and CDR2 sequences are SEHNR and FQNEAQ (reference sequence). V was trimmed by 4 bases and J by 7 bases, leaving 20 bases between them. CDR3 amino acids: CASSSGGQGLSEQYF. The CDR3 DNA is TGTGCCAGCAGCTCGGGCGGGCAGGGGCTATCGGAGCAGTACTTC.